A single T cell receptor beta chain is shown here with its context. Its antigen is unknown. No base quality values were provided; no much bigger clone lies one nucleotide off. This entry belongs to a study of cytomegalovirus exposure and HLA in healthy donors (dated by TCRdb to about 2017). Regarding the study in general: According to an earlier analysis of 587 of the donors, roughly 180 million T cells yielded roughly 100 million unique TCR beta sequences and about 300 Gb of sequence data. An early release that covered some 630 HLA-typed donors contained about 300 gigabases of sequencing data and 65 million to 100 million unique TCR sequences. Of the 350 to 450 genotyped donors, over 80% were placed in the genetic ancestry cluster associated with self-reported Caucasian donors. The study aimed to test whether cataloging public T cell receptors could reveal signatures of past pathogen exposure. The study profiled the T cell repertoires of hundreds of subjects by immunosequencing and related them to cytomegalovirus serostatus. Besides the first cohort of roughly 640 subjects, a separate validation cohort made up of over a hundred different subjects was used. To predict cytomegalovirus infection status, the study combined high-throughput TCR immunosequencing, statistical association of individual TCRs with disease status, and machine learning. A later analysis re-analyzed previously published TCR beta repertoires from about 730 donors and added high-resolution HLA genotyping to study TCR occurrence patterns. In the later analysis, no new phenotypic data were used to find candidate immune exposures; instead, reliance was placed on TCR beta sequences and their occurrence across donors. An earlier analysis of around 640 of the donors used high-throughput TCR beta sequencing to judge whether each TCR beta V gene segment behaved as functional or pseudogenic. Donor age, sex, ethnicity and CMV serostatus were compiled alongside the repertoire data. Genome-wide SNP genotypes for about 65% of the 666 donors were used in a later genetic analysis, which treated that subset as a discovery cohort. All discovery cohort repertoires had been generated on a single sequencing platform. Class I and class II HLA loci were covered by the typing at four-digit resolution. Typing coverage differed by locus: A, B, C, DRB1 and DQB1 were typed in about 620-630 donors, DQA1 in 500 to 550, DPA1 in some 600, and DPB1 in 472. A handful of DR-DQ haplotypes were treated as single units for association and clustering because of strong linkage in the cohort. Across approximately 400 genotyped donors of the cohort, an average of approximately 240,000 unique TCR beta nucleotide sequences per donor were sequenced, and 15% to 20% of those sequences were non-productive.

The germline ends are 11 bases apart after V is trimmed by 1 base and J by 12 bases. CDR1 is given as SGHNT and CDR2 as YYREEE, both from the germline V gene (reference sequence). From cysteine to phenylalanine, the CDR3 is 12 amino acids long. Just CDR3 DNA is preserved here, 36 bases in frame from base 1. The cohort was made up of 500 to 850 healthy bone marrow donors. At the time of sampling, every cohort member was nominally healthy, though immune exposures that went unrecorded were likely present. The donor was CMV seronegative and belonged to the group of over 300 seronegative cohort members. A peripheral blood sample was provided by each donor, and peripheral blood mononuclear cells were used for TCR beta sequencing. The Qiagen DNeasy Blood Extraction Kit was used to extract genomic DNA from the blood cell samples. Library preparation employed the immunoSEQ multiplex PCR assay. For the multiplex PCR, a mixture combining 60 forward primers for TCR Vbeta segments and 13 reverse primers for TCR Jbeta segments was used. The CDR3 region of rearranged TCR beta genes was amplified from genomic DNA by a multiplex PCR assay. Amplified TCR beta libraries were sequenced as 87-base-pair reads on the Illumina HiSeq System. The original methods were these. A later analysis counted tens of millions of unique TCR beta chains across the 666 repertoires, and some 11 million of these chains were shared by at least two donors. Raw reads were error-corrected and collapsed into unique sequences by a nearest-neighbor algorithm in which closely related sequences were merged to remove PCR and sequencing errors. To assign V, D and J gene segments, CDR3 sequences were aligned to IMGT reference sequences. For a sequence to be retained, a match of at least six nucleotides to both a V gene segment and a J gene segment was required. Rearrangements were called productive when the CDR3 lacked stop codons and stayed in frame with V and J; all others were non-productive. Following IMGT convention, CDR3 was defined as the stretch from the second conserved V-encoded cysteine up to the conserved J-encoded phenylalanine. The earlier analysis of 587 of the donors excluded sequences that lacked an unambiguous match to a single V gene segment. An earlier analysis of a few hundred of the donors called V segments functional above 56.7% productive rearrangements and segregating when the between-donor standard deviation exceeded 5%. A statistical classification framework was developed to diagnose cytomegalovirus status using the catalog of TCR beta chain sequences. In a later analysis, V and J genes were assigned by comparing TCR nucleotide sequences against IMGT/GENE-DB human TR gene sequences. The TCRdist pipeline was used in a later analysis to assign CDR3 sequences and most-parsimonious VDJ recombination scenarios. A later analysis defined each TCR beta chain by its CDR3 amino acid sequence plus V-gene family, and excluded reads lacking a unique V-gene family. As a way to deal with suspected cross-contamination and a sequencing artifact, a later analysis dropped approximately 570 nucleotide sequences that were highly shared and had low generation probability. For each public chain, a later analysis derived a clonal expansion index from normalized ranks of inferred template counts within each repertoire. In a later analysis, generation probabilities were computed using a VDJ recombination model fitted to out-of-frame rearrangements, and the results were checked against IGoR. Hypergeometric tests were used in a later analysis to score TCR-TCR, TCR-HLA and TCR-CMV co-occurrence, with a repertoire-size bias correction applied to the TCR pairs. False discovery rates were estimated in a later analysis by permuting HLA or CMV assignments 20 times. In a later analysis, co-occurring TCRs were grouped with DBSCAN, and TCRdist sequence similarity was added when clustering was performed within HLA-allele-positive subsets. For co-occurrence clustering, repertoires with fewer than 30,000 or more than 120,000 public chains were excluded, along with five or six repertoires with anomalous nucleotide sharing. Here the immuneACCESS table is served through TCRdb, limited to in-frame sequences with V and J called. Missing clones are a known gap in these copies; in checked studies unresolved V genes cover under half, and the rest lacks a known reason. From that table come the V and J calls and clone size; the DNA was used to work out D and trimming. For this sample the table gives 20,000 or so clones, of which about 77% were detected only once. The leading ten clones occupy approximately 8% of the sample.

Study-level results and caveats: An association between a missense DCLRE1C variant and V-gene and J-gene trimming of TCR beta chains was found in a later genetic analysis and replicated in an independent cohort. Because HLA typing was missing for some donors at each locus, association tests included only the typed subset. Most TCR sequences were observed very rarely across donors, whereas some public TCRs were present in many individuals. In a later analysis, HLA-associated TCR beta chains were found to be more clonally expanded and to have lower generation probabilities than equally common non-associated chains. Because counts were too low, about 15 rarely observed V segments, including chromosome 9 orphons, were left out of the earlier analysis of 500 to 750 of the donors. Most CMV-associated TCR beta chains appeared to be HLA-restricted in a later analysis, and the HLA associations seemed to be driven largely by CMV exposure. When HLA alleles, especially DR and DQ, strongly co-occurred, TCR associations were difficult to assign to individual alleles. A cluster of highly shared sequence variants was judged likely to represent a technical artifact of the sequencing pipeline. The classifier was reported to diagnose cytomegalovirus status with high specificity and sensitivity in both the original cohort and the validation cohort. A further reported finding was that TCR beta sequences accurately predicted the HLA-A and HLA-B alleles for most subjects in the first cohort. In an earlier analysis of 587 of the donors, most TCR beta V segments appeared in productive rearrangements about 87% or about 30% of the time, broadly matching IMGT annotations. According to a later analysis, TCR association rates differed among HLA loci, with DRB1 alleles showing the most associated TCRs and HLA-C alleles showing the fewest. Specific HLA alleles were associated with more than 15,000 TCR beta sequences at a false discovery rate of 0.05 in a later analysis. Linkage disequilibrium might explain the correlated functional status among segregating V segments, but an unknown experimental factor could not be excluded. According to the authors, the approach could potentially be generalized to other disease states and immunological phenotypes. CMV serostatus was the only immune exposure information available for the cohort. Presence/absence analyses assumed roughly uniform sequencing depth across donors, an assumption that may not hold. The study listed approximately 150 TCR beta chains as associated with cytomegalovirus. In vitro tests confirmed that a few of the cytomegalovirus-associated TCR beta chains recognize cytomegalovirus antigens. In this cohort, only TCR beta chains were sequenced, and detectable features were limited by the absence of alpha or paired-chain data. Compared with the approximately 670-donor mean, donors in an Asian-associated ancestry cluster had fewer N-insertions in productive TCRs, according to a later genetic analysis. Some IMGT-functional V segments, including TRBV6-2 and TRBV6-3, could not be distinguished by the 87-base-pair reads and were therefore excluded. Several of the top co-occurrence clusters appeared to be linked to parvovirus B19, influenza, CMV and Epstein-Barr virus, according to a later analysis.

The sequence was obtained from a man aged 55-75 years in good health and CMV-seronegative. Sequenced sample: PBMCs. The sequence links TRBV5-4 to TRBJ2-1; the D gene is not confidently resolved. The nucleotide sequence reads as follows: TGTGCCAGCAGCTTGTGGGCAGAAAGGCAGTTCTTC. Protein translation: CASSLWAERQFF.